This entry concerns a single T cell receptor beta chain. The data stem from a study of T cell repertoires in ileal Crohn's disease. TCRdb's copy holds only in-frame clones and misses some; the assay was immunoSEQ multiplex PCR. The repertoire has roughly 62,000 clones, about 88% of them found once; the top ten carry around 2%. The time point here: neoterminal ileum biopsy at postoperative endoscopy, about 6 months after surgery. Trimming cost V 2 bases and J 2 bases, with 15 bases left between them. The length of the CDR3 is 16 residues. Germline CDR1 and CDR2: MNHEY and SMNVEV (reference sequence). The chain employs TRBV27 and TRBJ1-2, with TRBD1 as a possible D gene (6 bases). Sequenced sample: ileal tissue. The sequence derives from an adult with Crohn's disease. The CDR3 region is CASSLGPGQPNYGYTF. The CDR3, as DNA: TGTGCCAGCAGTTTAGGTCCCGGACAGCCCAACTATGGCTACACCTTC.